The source of this T cell receptor (beta chain) is a study of molecular identifiers for immune sequencing clone quantification. Methods described previously, with TCR primers listed, were used for bulk TCR libraries. TCRdb reprocessed the PCR reads via MiXCR and lists one record per CDR3 protein. The table shows about 510,000 distinct CDR3 sequences, with over 20% occurring only once. This clonotype was detected many times. The specimen was naive CD8+ T cells from blood, with Jurkat cell RNA spiked in. Subset noted: FACS-sorted CD8+CD4-CCR7+CD45RA+ naive T cells. The receptor comes from a human donor in good health. Some libraries in this study had Jurkat cell RNA spiked in.

DNA for the CDR3: TGTGCCAGCAGTTTAAGCGGCTTAGAGACCCAGTACTTC. As protein: CASSLSGLETQYF. The chain uses TRBV28 and TRBJ2-5; D is possibly TRBD2 (5 bases). The CDR3 runs 13 residues. Germline CDR1 MDHEN, CDR2 SYDVKM. V was trimmed by 2 bases and J by 4 bases, leaving 8 bases between them.